The clone carrying this T cell receptor (beta chain) was found a few times. Antigen: not known. The length of the CDR3 is 14 residues. With 0 bases removed from V and 2 bases from J, the gap between germline ends came to 8 bases. The germline gives CDR1 DFQATT, CDR2 SNEGSKA (reference sequence). TCRdb called the reads again in MiXCR, with one record for every CDR3 protein. The sample consists of about 470,000 distinct CDR3 sequences, about 42% of them appearing once. These data are taken from a study of T cell repertoires in cytomegalovirus infection. Overall study: A matching HLA type, together with CMV infection, was signaled by public TCR beta signatures.

Study results and limitations: Identification of carriers of CMV plus the relevant HLA was achieved through cumulative public TCR beta family frequency.

The source was cultured PBMCs, collected from culture after CMV antigen stimulation. The chain recombines TRBV20-1 with TRBJ2-1; D uncertain. The receptor's source is a human donor in good health (CMV status not recorded). Some clones in this sample may be carry-over from other donors' samples. The CDR3 region is CSARDLSTYNEQFF. DNA of the CDR3: TGCAGTGCTAGAGATTTGTCAACCTACAATGAGCAGTTCTTC.